The clone carrying this T cell receptor beta chain was counted a few times. No antigen is known for it. Genes and germline are mouse. The read terminates 4 residues before the CDR3 end, so the remaining end is supplied by the germline J gene. This sample was included in a study of CD8+ T cells in alopecia areata. Across the study: Transfer of skin from roughly 6-12-month-old C3H/HeJ graft donors with spontaneous alopecia was made to roughly 6-11-week-old female C3H/HeJ mice.

Extracted RNA was reverse transcribed, and the resulting cDNA served as sequencing template. Some clones are missing from TCRdb's copy, which holds only in-frame ones; the method was immunoSEQ multiplex PCR. The repertoire has about 270,000 clones, none seen only once; the ten largest take about 1.1%. Cells pooled from cutaneous lymph nodes were sorted on CD4, CD8alpha, NKG2D, NKG2ACE and other markers. Study-wide points: The study found TCR sharing across patients less clear than in mice, possibly for HLA reasons. Scalp sequencing captures resident alphabeta T cells of normal skin too.

The germline V gene has CDR1 LGHDT and CDR2 YNNKQL (reference sequence). The CDR3 runs 14 residues. The receptor comes from a C3H/HeJ mouse with alopecia areata. For this strain, the MHC haplotype corresponds to H2-k. The sequenced sample consisted of CD4+ T cells sorted from a lymph node. V and J are TRBV4 and TRBJ2-5; 8 bases are shared with TRBD2. The CDR3 DNA, read in part, is TGTGCCAGCAGCTCGCACGGGACTGGAGAC. Its protein product is CASSSHGTGD. From start to end, the CDR3 is CASSSHGTGDTQYF. Full variable domain (remainder filled in from reference TRBV4 and TRBJ2-5): ETAVFQTPNYHVTQVGNEVSFNCKQTLGHDTMYWYKQDSKKLLKIMFSYNNKQLIVNETVPRRFSPQSSDKAHLNLRIKSVEPEDSAVYLCASSSHGTGDTQYFGPGTRLLVL.